Reported below is one TCR beta chain. The data are from a study of blood T cell repertoires in COVID-19. Study at large: Collection of acute and convalescent COVID-19 samples took place in the United States, Italy and Spain. From T cells, B-cell-depleted T cells, or PBMCs came the material, which was cDNA or gDNA.

Clinical history as reported by participants underpinned cohort assignment. Original data processing: Counts of nucleated cells, estimated from reference gene primer amplification, were obtained. Repertoires were generated with immunoSEQ multiplex PCR, while TCRdb's copy carries only in-frame clones and drops some. V and J calls and clone size are copied from that table; D and trimming were computed from the DNA. Of around 470,000 clones in the sample, 90% were seen once. The TCR was taken from a man between 18 and 29 years old who had recovered from COVID-19. The source material was PBMCs or T cells enriched from blood (not recorded which).

Written as DNA, the CDR3 is TGTGCCAGCAGAACTTATTCTGGAAACACCATATATTTT. Translated, it gives CASRTYSGNTIYF. The chain uses TRBV28 and TRBJ1-3; D gene ambiguous. Germline CDR1 is MDHEN and CDR2 is SYDVKM. V was cut by 6 bases and J by 1 base, with 7 bases left in between. The CDR3 loop spans 13 amino acids.